The rows below give T cell receptor beta chains drawn from one sample of a study of blood T cell repertoires in COVID-19. The table came from immunoSEQ multiplex PCR; TCRdb's copy has only in-frame clones and leaves some out. The table shows around 320,000 clones, with approximately 85% occurring only once. Sample: peripheral blood. These TCRs come from a human donor in a cohort sampled during active COVID-19. CDR3s include the opening cysteine and the closing phenylalanine or tryptophan. A D gene is named only where the DNA matches it firmly. Where a row states a size, it is once, few, many or the class of an expanded clone; other rows omit it.

v_call: TRBV25-1
j_call: TRBJ2-1
d_call: TRBD2
clone_size: .
cdr3_nt: TGTGCCAGCAGTGGGGAGCGGGGCCTAGACCACAATGAGCAGTTCTTC
cdr3_aa: CASSGERGLDHNEQFF

v_call: TRBV7-3
j_call: TRBJ1-1
d_call: TRBD1
clone_size: .
cdr3_nt: TGTGCCAGCAGCTCGTCCGGGACAGTCGCTGAAGCTTTCTTT
cdr3_aa: CASSSSGTVAEAFF

v_call: TRBV5-1
j_call: TRBJ1-5
d_call: TRBD1
clone_size: .
cdr3_nt: TGCGCCAGCAGCCTCGACAGGGGAAATCAGCCCCAGCATTTT
cdr3_aa: CASSLDRGNQPQHF

v_call: TRBV11-2
j_call: TRBJ2-5
d_call: TRBD2
clone_size: .
cdr3_nt: TGTGCCAGCAGCTTAGTCGGGGGGTTTGGGGAGACCCAGTACTTC
cdr3_aa: CASSLVGGFGETQYF

v_call: TRBV5-6
j_call: TRBJ1-2
d_call: .
clone_size: once
cdr3_nt: TGTGCCAGCAGCTTTACAACAGCGGGGGTCTATGGCTACACCTTC
cdr3_aa: CASSFTTAGVYGYTF

v_call: TRBV5-1
j_call: TRBJ1-3
d_call: .
clone_size: once
cdr3_nt: TGCGCCAGCAGAATGGACCGAGGGGGTGTCAACACCATATATTTT
cdr3_aa: CASRMDRGGVNTIYF

v_call: TRBV10-3
j_call: TRBJ1-5
d_call: .
clone_size: few
cdr3_nt: TGTGCCATCAGTGATGGAGACAATCAGCCCCAGCATTTT
cdr3_aa: CAISDGDNQPQHF

v_call: TRBV9
j_call: TRBJ2-7
d_call: TRBD1
clone_size: .
cdr3_nt: TGTGCCAGCAGCGTAGCCAAGGGACAGGGGACCTACGAGCAGTACTTC
cdr3_aa: CASSVAKGQGTYEQYF

v_call: TRBV19
j_call: TRBJ2-1
d_call: TRBD2
clone_size: .
cdr3_nt: TGTGCCAGTAGTTCCCGAGGAGCGGGGGCCATGAGCTCCTACAATGAGCAGTTCTTC
cdr3_aa: CASSSRGAGAMSSYNEQFF

v_call: TRBV9
j_call: TRBJ2-7
d_call: .
clone_size: .
cdr3_nt: TGTGCCAGCAGCGAGGGGGGGGGACCCTCCTACGAGCAGTACTTC
cdr3_aa: CASSEGGGPSYEQYF

v_call: TRBV9
j_call: TRBJ2-3
d_call: TRBD1
clone_size: .
cdr3_nt: TGTGCCAGCAGCGTAGGAATTCGACAGGGCTTGGTCACAGATACGCAGTATTTT
cdr3_aa: CASSVGIRQGLVTDTQYF

v_call: TRBV10-1
j_call: TRBJ2-3
d_call: TRBD2
clone_size: .
cdr3_nt: TGCGCCAGCACGACTAGCGGGTCCCCCCTCACAGATACGCAGTATTTT
cdr3_aa: CASTTSGSPLTDTQYF

v_call: TRBV6-1
j_call: TRBJ1-2
d_call: .
clone_size: .
cdr3_nt: TGTGCCAGCAGTGAATCCGGGATCCTTGGCTACACCTTC
cdr3_aa: CASSESGILGYTF

v_call: TRBV19
j_call: TRBJ2-1
d_call: TRBD2
clone_size: once
cdr3_nt: TGTGCCAGTAGTAGGAAGGGACTAGCGGGGTACAATGAGCAGTTCTTC
cdr3_aa: CASSRKGLAGYNEQFF

v_call: TRBV19
j_call: TRBJ1-5
d_call: TRBD1
clone_size: .
cdr3_nt: TGTGCCAGTACCCTCGGGACAGCTCCAAATCAGCCCCAGCATTTT
cdr3_aa: CASTLGTAPNQPQHF

v_call: TRBV4-1
j_call: TRBJ1-5
d_call: .
clone_size: .
cdr3_nt: TGCGCCAGCAGCCGCAATGGGGGGGTTTCCAATCAGCCCCAGCATTTT
cdr3_aa: CASSRNGGVSNQPQHF

v_call: TRBV7-9
j_call: TRBJ1-3
d_call: .
clone_size: .
cdr3_nt: TGTGCCAGCAGCTTATCGTGGGGGCCGATAAGGGCGCGGGTAAACACCATATATTTT
cdr3_aa: CASSLSWGPIRARVNTIYF

v_call: TRBV18
j_call: TRBJ1-2
d_call: TRBD1
clone_size: few
cdr3_nt: TGTGCCAGCTCACCCCTTACCGGACAGGGGGCCGCCTATGGCTACACCTTC
cdr3_aa: CASSPLTGQGAAYGYTF

v_call: TRBV7-2
j_call: TRBJ2-3
d_call: TRBD2
clone_size: .
cdr3_nt: TGTGCCAGCAGCTTAAGTGGGACTAGCGGGACAGATACGCAGTATTTT
cdr3_aa: CASSLSGTSGTDTQYF

v_call: TRBV7-8
j_call: TRBJ2-2
d_call: .
clone_size: .
cdr3_nt: TGTGCCAGCAGCTTAGGGTCCGGGGGGAACACCGGGGAGCTGTTTTTT
cdr3_aa: CASSLGSGGNTGELFF

v_call: TRBV2
j_call: TRBJ1-3
d_call: .
clone_size: .
cdr3_nt: TGTGCCAGCACGAGCTCTGGAAACACCATATATTTT
cdr3_aa: CASTSSGNTIYF

v_call: TRBV7-3
j_call: TRBJ1-5
d_call: TRBD1
clone_size: .
cdr3_nt: TGTGCCAGCAGCCCGACAGGGTCAAATCAGCCCCAGCATTTT
cdr3_aa: CASSPTGSNQPQHF

v_call: TRBV5-1
j_call: TRBJ2-7
d_call: TRBD1
clone_size: .
cdr3_nt: TGCGCCAGCAGCTGGGGGACAGGCTCCTACGAGCAGTACTTC
cdr3_aa: CASSWGTGSYEQYF

v_call: TRBV24-1
j_call: TRBJ2-1
d_call: TRBD2
clone_size: once
cdr3_nt: TGTGCCGCGGGGGACGGCTACAATGAGCAGTTCTTC
cdr3_aa: CAAGDGYNEQFF

v_call: TRBV24-1
j_call: TRBJ1-1
d_call: .
clone_size: .
cdr3_nt: TGTGCCACCAGTGAAGAAGGAGGGAACACTGAAGCTTTCTTT
cdr3_aa: CATSEEGGNTEAFF

v_call: TRBV7-6
j_call: TRBJ2-7
d_call: TRBD1
clone_size: .
cdr3_nt: TGTGCCAGCAGTCCCGGACAGGGTGGGTCCTACGAGCAGTACTTC
cdr3_aa: CASSPGQGGSYEQYF

v_call: TRBV20-1
j_call: TRBJ2-7
d_call: .
clone_size: once
cdr3_nt: TGCAGTCCATACGAGCAGTACTTC
cdr3_aa: CSPYEQYF

v_call: TRBV7-3
j_call: TRBJ2-5
d_call: TRBD2
clone_size: few
cdr3_nt: TGTGCCAGCAGCTCCCTAGCGGGGGGGCCTGCAGAGACCCAGTACTTC
cdr3_aa: CASSSLAGGPAETQYF

v_call: TRBV3-1/TRBV3-2
j_call: TRBJ1-4
d_call: .
clone_size: few
cdr3_nt: TGTGCCAGCAGCCAACAGAGGGCTTCTAATGAAAAACTGTTTTTT
cdr3_aa: CASSQQRASNEKLFF

v_call: TRBV12-3/TRBV12-4
j_call: TRBJ2-2
d_call: .
clone_size: .
cdr3_nt: TGTGCCAGCAGTCAGGAAATCACCGGGGAGCTGTTTTTT
cdr3_aa: CASSQEITGELFF

v_call: TRBV18
j_call: TRBJ2-7
d_call: .
clone_size: .
cdr3_nt: TGTGCCAGCTCACCGGGGGCCCCCTACGAGCAGTACTTC
cdr3_aa: CASSPGAPYEQYF

v_call: TRBV29-1
j_call: TRBJ2-5
d_call: .
clone_size: .
cdr3_nt: TGCAGCGTTTCGATGGGCAGCTTCCAAGAGACCCAGTACTTC
cdr3_aa: CSVSMGSFQETQYF

v_call: TRBV10-2
j_call: TRBJ2-2
d_call: .
clone_size: .
cdr3_nt: TGCGCCAGCAGTGTACTTACCGGGGAGCTGTTTTTT
cdr3_aa: CASSVLTGELFF

v_call: TRBV3-1/TRBV3-2
j_call: TRBJ1-1
d_call: TRBD1
clone_size: .
cdr3_nt: TGTGCCAGCAGCCAAGTGGAGACAGGGGGTGGGGCTTTCTTT
cdr3_aa: CASSQVETGGGAFF

v_call: TRBV19
j_call: TRBJ2-3
d_call: TRBD1
clone_size: .
cdr3_nt: TGTGCCAGTAGTAACCAAGACAGGGGTACGCAGTATTTT
cdr3_aa: CASSNQDRGTQYF

v_call: TRBV9
j_call: TRBJ1-2
d_call: .
clone_size: .
cdr3_nt: TGTGCCAGCAGCGGAATGACAGGAAAAACGTATGGCTACACCTTC
cdr3_aa: CASSGMTGKTYGYTF

v_call: TRBV30
j_call: TRBJ1-4
d_call: .
clone_size: .
cdr3_nt: TGTGCCTGGAGTAGCGGGACTTGGGGTGAAAAACTGTTTTTT
cdr3_aa: CAWSSGTWGEKLFF

v_call: TRBV14
j_call: TRBJ1-6
d_call: .
clone_size: .
cdr3_nt: TGTGCCAGCAGCCAAGATCATTACCGGGAAAGCTCCTATAATTCACCCCTCCACTTT
cdr3_aa: CASSQDHYRESSYNSPLHF

v_call: TRBV19
j_call: TRBJ1-2
d_call: .
clone_size: once
cdr3_nt: TGTGCCAGTAGTATAGTGACAGGTGGCAGGGCCGCCTATGGCTACACCTTC
cdr3_aa: CASSIVTGGRAAYGYTF

v_call: TRBV29-1
j_call: TRBJ2-2
d_call: TRBD2
clone_size: once
cdr3_nt: TGCAGCGTTCGGACTAGCGGGGGGGCGATCGGGGAGCTGTTTTTT
cdr3_aa: CSVRTSGGAIGELFF

v_call: TRBV19
j_call: TRBJ2-7
d_call: .
clone_size: .
cdr3_nt: TGTGCCAGTAGTATGGGGGCAGGAACCTACGAGCAGTACTTC
cdr3_aa: CASSMGAGTYEQYF

v_call: TRBV24-1
j_call: TRBJ2-6
d_call: TRBD1
clone_size: .
cdr3_nt: TGTGCCACCAGTGAGAACAGGGGGCGTGGGGCCAACGTCCTGACTTTC
cdr3_aa: CATSENRGRGANVLTF

v_call: TRBV5-1
j_call: TRBJ1-5
d_call: TRBD1
clone_size: .
cdr3_nt: TGCGCCAGCAGCCTTACTGACAGGGAAGATCAGCCCCAGCATTTT
cdr3_aa: CASSLTDREDQPQHF

v_call: TRBV29-1
j_call: TRBJ1-6
d_call: .
clone_size: .
cdr3_nt: TGCAGCGTTGGGGCCAGGGGCTCACCCCTCCACTTT
cdr3_aa: CSVGARGSPLHF

v_call: TRBV6-1
j_call: TRBJ2-2
d_call: .
clone_size: .
cdr3_nt: TGTGCCAGCAGTGAAGGAACAGGGAACACCGGGGAGCTGTTTTTT
cdr3_aa: CASSEGTGNTGELFF

v_call: TRBV12-3/TRBV12-4
j_call: TRBJ1-6
d_call: .
clone_size: .
cdr3_nt: TGTGCCAGCAGTTTGACAGTATCCTCACCCCTCCACTTT
cdr3_aa: CASSLTVSSPLHF

v_call: TRBV5-4
j_call: TRBJ2-5
d_call: TRBD1
clone_size: .
cdr3_nt: TGTGCCAGCAGCTTGATTTGGGACAGACAAGAGACCCAGTACTTC
cdr3_aa: CASSLIWDRQETQYF

v_call: TRBV6-5
j_call: TRBJ2-2
d_call: .
clone_size: once
cdr3_nt: TGTGCCAGCAGCCCGACTGGGTACAACACCGGGGAGCTGTTTTTT
cdr3_aa: CASSPTGYNTGELFF

v_call: TRBV3-1/TRBV3-2
j_call: TRBJ2-1
d_call: .
clone_size: .
cdr3_nt: TGTGCCAGCAGCTTAGGGGAATTCTCCTACAATGAGCAGTTCTTC
cdr3_aa: CASSLGEFSYNEQFF

v_call: TRBV24-1
j_call: TRBJ1-2
d_call: TRBD1
clone_size: .
cdr3_nt: TGTGCCACCAGTGACAGGACAGGGGGTTATGGCTACACCTTC
cdr3_aa: CATSDRTGGYGYTF

v_call: TRBV12-1
j_call: TRBJ1-2
d_call: .
clone_size: .
cdr3_nt: TGTGCCAGCAGCTTTATACCTGGGGGCGTTTTTGATCCTAACTATGGCTACACCTTC
cdr3_aa: CASSFIPGGVFDPNYGYTF

v_call: TRBV5-1
j_call: TRBJ1-3
d_call: TRBD1
clone_size: .
cdr3_nt: TGCGCCAGCAGCTTGGTTACAGGGGGAGATGGAAACACCATATATTTT
cdr3_aa: CASSLVTGGDGNTIYF

v_call: TRBV6-1
j_call: TRBJ1-6
d_call: .
clone_size: .
cdr3_nt: TGTGCCAGCAGTGACCATACAGGGTGGTATTCACCCCTCCACTTT
cdr3_aa: CASSDHTGWYSPLHF

v_call: TRBV24-1
j_call: TRBJ2-3
d_call: .
clone_size: .
cdr3_nt: TGTGCCACCAGTGTTGCTCAGGGCACAGATACGCAGTATTTT
cdr3_aa: CATSVAQGTDTQYF

v_call: TRBV30
j_call: TRBJ1-6
d_call: TRBD1
clone_size: .
cdr3_nt: TGTGCCTGGAGAGGACAGGGACATTCACCCCTCCACTTT
cdr3_aa: CAWRGQGHSPLHF

v_call: TRBV6-5
j_call: TRBJ2-1
d_call: TRBD1
clone_size: .
cdr3_nt: TGTGCCAGCAGTCCCGACAGGGTCTCCTACAATGAGCAGTTCTTC
cdr3_aa: CASSPDRVSYNEQFF

v_call: TRBV7-8
j_call: TRBJ1-4
d_call: .
clone_size: .
cdr3_nt: TGTGCCAGCAGCCTGGGACAATTTAATGAAAAACTGTTTTTT
cdr3_aa: CASSLGQFNEKLFF

v_call: TRBV19
j_call: TRBJ2-3
d_call: .
clone_size: .
cdr3_nt: TGTGCCAGTAGGGGAGGGGGGCTCACAGATACGCAGTATTTT
cdr3_aa: CASRGGGLTDTQYF

v_call: TRBV20-1
j_call: TRBJ2-3
d_call: TRBD2
clone_size: .
cdr3_nt: TGCAGTGCTACTGAAGGACTAGCGGGGAAGGGTACGCAGTATTTT
cdr3_aa: CSATEGLAGKGTQYF